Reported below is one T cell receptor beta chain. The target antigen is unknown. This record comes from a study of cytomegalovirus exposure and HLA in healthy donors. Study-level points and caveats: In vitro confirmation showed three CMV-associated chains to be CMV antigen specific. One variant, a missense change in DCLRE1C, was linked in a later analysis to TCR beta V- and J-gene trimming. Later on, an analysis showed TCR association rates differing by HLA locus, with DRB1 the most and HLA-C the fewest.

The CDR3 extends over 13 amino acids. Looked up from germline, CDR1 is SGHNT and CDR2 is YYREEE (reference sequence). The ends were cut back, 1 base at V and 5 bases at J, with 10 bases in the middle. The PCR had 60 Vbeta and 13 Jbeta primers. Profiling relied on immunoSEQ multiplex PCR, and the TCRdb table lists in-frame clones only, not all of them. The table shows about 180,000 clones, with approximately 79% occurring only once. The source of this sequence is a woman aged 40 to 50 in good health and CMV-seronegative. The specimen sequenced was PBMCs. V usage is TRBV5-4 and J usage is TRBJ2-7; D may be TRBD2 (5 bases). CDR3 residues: CASSLRGMNEQYF. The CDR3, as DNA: TGTGCCAGCAGCTTGCGAGGGATGAACGAGCAGTACTTC.